In its sample, the clone carrying this T cell receptor beta chain was seen a few times. As yet, its antigen is unknown. cDNA libraries for TCR beta contained unique molecular identifiers. Between 1 and 10 million T cells gave rise to about 450,000 cDNA molecules. TCRdb recomputed calls from the PCR reads with MiXCR, one row per CDR3 protein. The sample has hundreds of thousands of distinct CDR3 sequences, around 47% seen once. The CDR3 has 14 residues. V lost 6 bases and J 10 bases, leaving 16 bases between the germline ends. The source of the sample is a study of post-analysis software for immune sequencing data. On the study more broadly: Secondary progressive, relapsing-remitting and progressive-relapsing multiple sclerosis were among the included disease courses. Overall study findings and caveats: Roughly five TRBV segments appeared more often in patients than in controls, and TRBV5-6, TRBV5-1 and TRBV20-1 were among these. Analysis by F measure revealed that same-batch samples clustered strongly together. The study found significantly lower normalized Chao1 diversity in multiple sclerosis patients than in controls.

The receptor was isolated from a girl between 5 and 17 years old with multiple sclerosis. The J gene is TRBJ1-6, the V gene TRBV12-3 or TRBV12-4; D uncertain. Sample: blood. This CDR3 reads CASSSRRIGSPLHF. CDR3 DNA sequence: TGTGCCAGCAGCTCGAGACGGATCGGGTCACCCCTCCACTTT.